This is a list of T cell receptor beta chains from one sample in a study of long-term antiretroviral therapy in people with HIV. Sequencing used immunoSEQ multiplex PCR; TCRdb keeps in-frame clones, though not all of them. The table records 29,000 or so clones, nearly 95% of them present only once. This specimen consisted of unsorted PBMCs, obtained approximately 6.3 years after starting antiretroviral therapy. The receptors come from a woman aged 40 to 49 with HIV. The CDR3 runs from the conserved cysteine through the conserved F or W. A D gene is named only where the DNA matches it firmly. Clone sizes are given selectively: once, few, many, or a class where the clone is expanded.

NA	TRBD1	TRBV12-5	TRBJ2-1	TGTGCTAGTGCGGGACAGGGAACCTACAATGAGCAGTTCTTC	CASAGQGTYNEQFF
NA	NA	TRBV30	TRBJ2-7	TGTGCCTGGAGTACGGCCTACGAGCAGTACTTC	CAWSTAYEQYF
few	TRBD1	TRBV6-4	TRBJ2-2	TGTGCCAGCAGTGAACAGGGGTTCACCGGGGAGCTGTTTTTT	CASSEQGFTGELFF
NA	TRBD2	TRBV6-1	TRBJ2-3	TGTGCCAGCAGGTTAGCGGGGGGCCTGGATACGCAGTATTTT	CASRLAGGLDTQYF
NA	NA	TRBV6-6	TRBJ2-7	TGTGCCAGCAGTTACTTCCCGGAGAGGGACGAGCAGTACTTC	CASSYFPERDEQYF
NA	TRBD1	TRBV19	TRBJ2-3	TGTGCCAGTAGAAAAGGGACAGACACAGATACGCAGTATTTT	CASRKGTDTDTQYF
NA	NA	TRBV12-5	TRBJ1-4	TGTGCTAGTGGGCCGGGGACCTTGGGGGATGAAAAACTGTTTTTT	CASGPGTLGDEKLFF
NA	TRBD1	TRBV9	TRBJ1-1	TGTGCCAGCAGCGTAGGGAGTGGACAGGCTTTGAACACTGAAGCTTTCTTT	CASSVGSGQALNTEAFF
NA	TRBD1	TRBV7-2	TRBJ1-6	TGTGCCAGCAGCTTTGTGACAGGGGGCGATTCACCCCTCCACTTT	CASSFVTGGDSPLHF
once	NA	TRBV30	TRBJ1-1	TGTGCCTGGAGTGTACTGGGGATGGATCTTGGAAGCAACACTGAAGCTTTCTTT	CAWSVLGMDLGSNTEAFF
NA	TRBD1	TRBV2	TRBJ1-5	TGTGCCAGCAGTGATAGGACAGGGGGCGAACAGCCCCAGCATTTT	CASSDRTGGEQPQHF
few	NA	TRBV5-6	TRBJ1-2	TGTGCCAGCAGCTTTGTCTCCGGCTACACCTTC	CASSFVSGYTF
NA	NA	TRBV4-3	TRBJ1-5	TGCGCCAGCAGCCAAGAAATCCAGGGGAATCAGCCCCAGCATTTT	CASSQEIQGNQPQHF
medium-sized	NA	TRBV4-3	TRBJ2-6	TGCGCCAGCAGCCAAGATCCTCTGGAGGATGGGGCCAACGTCCTGACTTTC	CASSQDPLEDGANVLTF
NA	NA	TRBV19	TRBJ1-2	TGTGCCAGTAGCATCCGCGAGACAGATCTCTATGGCTACACCTTC	CASSIRETDLYGYTF
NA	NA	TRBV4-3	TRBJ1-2	TGCGCCAGCAGCCAAGATCTCGCCCCGGGCGGCTACACCTTC	CASSQDLAPGGYTF
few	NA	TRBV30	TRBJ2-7	TGTGCCTGGAGTGTAGGTGGGACGGTCGCCTACGAGCAGTACTTC	CAWSVGGTVAYEQYF
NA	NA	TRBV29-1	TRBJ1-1	TGCAGCGTTGAACAAGCTTTCTTT	CSVEQAFF
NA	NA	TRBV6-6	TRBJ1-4	TGTGCCAGCAGTGGTCGTAATGAAAAACTGTTTTTT	CASSGRNEKLFF
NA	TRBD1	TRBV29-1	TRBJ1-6	TGCAGCGTTGTAGTCCAGGGGGCTGGATCACCCCTCCACTTT	CSVVVQGAGSPLHF
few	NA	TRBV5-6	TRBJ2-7	TGTGCCAGCAGCTTGGCCGGGAGCTCCTACGAGCAGTACTTC	CASSLAGSSYEQYF
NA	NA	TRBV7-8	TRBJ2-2	TGTGCCAGCAGCTTAGGTTCAGTGAACACCGGGGAGCTGTTTTTT	CASSLGSVNTGELFF
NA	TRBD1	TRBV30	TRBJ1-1	TGTGCCTGGAGTGTTGAGGGGACAGGGGCCGATTTT	CAWSVEGTGADF
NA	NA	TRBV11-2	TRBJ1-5	TGTGCCAGCAGCTTAGATGAACAGGTGTATCAGCCCCAGCATTTT	CASSLDEQVYQPQHF
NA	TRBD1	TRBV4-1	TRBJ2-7	TGCGCCAGCAGCCAAGATCCGGGACAGGGGTTCTCCTACGAGCAGTACTTC	CASSQDPGQGFSYEQYF
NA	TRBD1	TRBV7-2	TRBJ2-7	TGTGCCAGCAGCACAGGGGGAAACCGCTACGAGCAGTACTTC	CASSTGGNRYEQYF
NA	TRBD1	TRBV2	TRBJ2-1	TGTGCCAGCAGTCCGTTCCTCGGGGGGACAGGGCCCTACAATGAGCAGTTCTTC	CASSPFLGGTGPYNEQFF
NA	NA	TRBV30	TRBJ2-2	TGTGCCTGGAGCGCTCTTGGGGCGAACACCGGGGAGCTGTTTTTT	CAWSALGANTGELFF
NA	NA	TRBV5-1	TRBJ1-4	TGCGCCAGCGGGACTAATGAAAAACTGTTTTTT	CASGTNEKLFF
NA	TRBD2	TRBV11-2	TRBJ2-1	TGTGCCAGCAGGCATCAGCGGGGGGAGCAGTTCTTC	CASRHQRGEQFF
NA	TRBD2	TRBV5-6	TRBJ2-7	TGTGCCAGCAGCCCCCTTCGCGGGGGGGCCCGATCATCCGAGCAGTACTTC	CASSPLRGGARSSEQYF
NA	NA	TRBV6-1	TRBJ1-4	TGTGCCAGCAGTCCTGGACCTAGCAATGAAAAACTGTTTTTT	CASSPGPSNEKLFF
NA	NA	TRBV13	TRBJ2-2	TGTGCCAGCTCTCGGAGCCAGCCATTAACCACCGGGGAGCTGTTTTTT	CASSRSQPLTTGELFF
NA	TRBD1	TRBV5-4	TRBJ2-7	TGTGCCAGCAGCAGCGGGACAGGGAATTACTACGAGCAGTACTTC	CASSSGTGNYYEQYF
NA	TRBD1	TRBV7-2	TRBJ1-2	TGTGCCAGCAGCCCCCAGGGACAGGGGGCTTCGGGCTACACCTTC	CASSPQGQGASGYTF
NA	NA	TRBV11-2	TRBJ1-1	TGTGCCAGCAGCTTAGCGAGGTTGGGGGATCCTGAAGCTTTCTTT	CASSLARLGDPEAFF
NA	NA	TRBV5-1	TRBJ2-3	TGCGCCAGCAGCTTGGCGGATACGCAGTATTTT	CASSLADTQYF
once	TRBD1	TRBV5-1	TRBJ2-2	TGCGCCAGCAGCTTGGGAGACAGGGCAACCGGGGAGCTGTTTTTT	CASSLGDRATGELFF
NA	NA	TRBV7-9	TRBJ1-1	TGTGCCAGCGCCGGGCAGGGAGTAATGAACACTGAAGCTTTCTTT	CASAGQGVMNTEAFF
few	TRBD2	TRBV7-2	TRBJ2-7	TGTGCCAGCAGCTCGCCGGGACTAGCGGGGGGGCTGTACGAGCAGTACTTC	CASSSPGLAGGLYEQYF
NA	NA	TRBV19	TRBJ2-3	TGTGCCAGTAGTATCAGGGAAGGATATTACGCAGATACGCAGTATTTT	CASSIREGYYADTQYF
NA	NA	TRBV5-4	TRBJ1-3	TGTGCCAGCAGCTTGGAGGGACCCGGCTCTGGAAACACCATATATTTT	CASSLEGPGSGNTIYF
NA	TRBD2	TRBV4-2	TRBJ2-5	TGTGCCAGCAGCCAAGACCCGGGACTAGCAGGCGAGACCCAGTACTTC	CASSQDPGLAGETQYF
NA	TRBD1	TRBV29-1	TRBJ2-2	TGCAGCGTTGAAACAGGGGGAACCGGGGAGCTGTTTTTT	CSVETGGTGELFF
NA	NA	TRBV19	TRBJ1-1	TGTGCCAGTAGCGCTGGGAGGGCCCAGAACACTGAAGCTTTCTTT	CASSAGRAQNTEAFF
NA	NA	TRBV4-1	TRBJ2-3	TGCGCCAGCAGCCAAGGACCGGGACTGAGGACCCCAGATACGCAGTATTTT	CASSQGPGLRTPDTQYF
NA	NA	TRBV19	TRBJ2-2	TGTGCCAGTAGTATACAGGGGTACCCCACCACCGGGGAGCTGTTTTTT	CASSIQGYPTTGELFF
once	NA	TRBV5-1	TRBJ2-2	TGCGCCAGCAGCCTGGGGGTCGGCACCGGGGAGCTGTTTTTT	CASSLGVGTGELFF
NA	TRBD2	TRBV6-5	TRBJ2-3	TGTGCCAGCAGTTACATCCAGCGGGGGGGCACAGATACGCAGTATTTT	CASSYIQRGGTDTQYF
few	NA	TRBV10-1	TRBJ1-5	TGCGCCAGCAGACTTGAGGGATGGAGCAATCAGCCCCAGCATTTT	CASRLEGWSNQPQHF
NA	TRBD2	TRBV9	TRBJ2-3	TGTGCCAGCAGCGGGCGGGGGGTTGAGGATACGCAGTATTTT	CASSGRGVEDTQYF
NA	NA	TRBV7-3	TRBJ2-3	TGTGCCAGCAGCTTAGAAGGGGCCCAACCCACAGATACGCAGTATTTT	CASSLEGAQPTDTQYF
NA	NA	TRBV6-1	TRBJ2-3	TGTGCCAGCAGTGACAGGACTGGCACAGATACGCAGTATTTT	CASSDRTGTDTQYF
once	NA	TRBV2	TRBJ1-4	TGTGCCAGCAGTGAAGCGACGGCAGGCCCTAATGAAAAACTGTTTTTT	CASSEATAGPNEKLFF
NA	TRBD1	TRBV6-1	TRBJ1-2	TGTGCCAGCAGTGAACCGGGACAGGCCGCCTATGGCTACACCTTC	CASSEPGQAAYGYTF
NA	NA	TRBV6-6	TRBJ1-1	TGTGCCAGCAGTTCTAACGAGGGTACAAACACTGAAGCTTTCTTT	CASSSNEGTNTEAFF
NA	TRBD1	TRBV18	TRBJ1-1	TGTGCCAGCTCACCACTCTCGGGACAGGGCCTGAACACTGAAGCTTTCTTT	CASSPLSGQGLNTEAFF
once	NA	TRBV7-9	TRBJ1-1	TGTGCCAGCAGCCCGCCCGGGCCAATGAACACTGAAGCTTTCTTT	CASSPPGPMNTEAFF